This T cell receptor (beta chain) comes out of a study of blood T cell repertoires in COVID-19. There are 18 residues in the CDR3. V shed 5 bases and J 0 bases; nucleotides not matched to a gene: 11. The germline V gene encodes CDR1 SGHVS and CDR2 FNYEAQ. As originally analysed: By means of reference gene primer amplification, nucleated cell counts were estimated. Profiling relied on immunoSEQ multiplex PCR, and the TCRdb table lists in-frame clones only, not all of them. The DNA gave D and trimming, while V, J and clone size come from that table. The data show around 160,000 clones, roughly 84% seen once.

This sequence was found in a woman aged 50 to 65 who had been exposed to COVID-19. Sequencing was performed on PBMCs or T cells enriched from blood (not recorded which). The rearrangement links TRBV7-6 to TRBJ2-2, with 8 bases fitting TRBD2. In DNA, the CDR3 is TGTGCCAGCAGCCCCCGAGTGCGGGGGGCCGCGAACACCGGGGAGCTGTTTTTT. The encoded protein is CASSPRVRGAANTGELFF.